The present entry profiles one T cell receptor (beta chain) with its context. Trimming pared 1 base from V and 0 bases from J, leaving 10 bases between. CDR3 length: 15 residues. Germline V CDR1 and CDR2: DFQATT, SNEGSKA (reference sequence). This entry is derived from a study of blood T cells in healthy people across ages. It was with a sample-barcoded 5' primer and a J-beta primer mix that a second PCR of roughly 7 to 12 cycles was run. MiXCR was run by TCRdb on the 5' RACE reads, yielding one entry per CDR3 protein. The sample lists about 830,000 distinct CDR3 sequences, 55% to 70% occurring once. This clonotype was obtained from a young man in good health. This chain connects TRBV20-1 to TRBJ2-1, with D perhaps matching TRBD1 (5 bases). Sequencing was performed on blood. For the CDR3, the DNA is TGCAGTGCTAGAGGCAGGGCGAGCTCCTACAATGAGCAGTTCTTC. Protein product: CSARGRASSYNEQFF.